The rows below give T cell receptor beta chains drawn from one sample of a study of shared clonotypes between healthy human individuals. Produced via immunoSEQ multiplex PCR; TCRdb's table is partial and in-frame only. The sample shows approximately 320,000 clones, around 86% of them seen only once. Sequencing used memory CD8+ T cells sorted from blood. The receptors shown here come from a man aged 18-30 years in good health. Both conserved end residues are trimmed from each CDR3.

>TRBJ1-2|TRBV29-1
SVGLPGTGGFIDYGYT
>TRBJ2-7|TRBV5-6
ASTQTGVTYEQY
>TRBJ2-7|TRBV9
ASSSDTYEQY
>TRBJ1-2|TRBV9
ASSVATGYPYGYT
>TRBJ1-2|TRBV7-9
ASSRTGTGVNYGYT
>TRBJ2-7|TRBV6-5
ASSYSSGRIYEQY
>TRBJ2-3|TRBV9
ASSSWTDTQY
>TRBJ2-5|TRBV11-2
ASTSDYNPYQETQY
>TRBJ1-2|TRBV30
AWSLEDRVYGYT
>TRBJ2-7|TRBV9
ASSYAGGPSYEQY
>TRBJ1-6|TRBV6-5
ASSVRRGYNSPLH
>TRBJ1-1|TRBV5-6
ASSFGPQNTEAF
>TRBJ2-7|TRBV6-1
ASSDPGLTYEQY
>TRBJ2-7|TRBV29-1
SVEGGANYEQY